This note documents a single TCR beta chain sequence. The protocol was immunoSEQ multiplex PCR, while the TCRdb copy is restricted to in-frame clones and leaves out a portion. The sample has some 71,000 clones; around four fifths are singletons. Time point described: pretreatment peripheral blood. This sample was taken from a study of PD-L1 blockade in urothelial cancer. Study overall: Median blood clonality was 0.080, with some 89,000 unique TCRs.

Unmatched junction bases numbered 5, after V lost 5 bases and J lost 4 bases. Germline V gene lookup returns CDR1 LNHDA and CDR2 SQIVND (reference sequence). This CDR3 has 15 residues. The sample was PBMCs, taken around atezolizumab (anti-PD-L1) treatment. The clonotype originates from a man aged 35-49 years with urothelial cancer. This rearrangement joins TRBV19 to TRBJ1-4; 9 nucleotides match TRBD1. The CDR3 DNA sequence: TGTGCCAGTAGTGACGGACAGGGGTTTAATGAAAAACTGTTTTTT. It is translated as CASSDGQGFNEKLFF.